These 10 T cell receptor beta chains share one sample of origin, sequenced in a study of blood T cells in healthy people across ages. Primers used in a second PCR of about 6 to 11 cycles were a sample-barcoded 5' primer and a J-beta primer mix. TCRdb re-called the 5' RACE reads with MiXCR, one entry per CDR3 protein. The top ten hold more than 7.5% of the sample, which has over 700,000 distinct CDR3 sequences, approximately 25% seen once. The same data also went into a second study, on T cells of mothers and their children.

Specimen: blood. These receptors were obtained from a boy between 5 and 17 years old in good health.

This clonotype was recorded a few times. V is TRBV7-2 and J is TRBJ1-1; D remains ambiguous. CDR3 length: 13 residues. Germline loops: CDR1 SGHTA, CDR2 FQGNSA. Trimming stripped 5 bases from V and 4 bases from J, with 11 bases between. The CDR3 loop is CASSIKRRTEAFF. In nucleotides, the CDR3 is TGTGCCAGCAGCATTAAGCGGCGCACTGAAGCTTTCTTT.

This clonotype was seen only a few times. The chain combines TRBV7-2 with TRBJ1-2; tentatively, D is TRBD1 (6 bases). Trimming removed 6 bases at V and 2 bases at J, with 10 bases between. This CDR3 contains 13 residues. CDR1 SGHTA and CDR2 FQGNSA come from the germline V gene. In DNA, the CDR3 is TGTGCCAGCAGGGACCAGGGGAACTATGGCTACACCTTC. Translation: CASRDQGNYGYTF.

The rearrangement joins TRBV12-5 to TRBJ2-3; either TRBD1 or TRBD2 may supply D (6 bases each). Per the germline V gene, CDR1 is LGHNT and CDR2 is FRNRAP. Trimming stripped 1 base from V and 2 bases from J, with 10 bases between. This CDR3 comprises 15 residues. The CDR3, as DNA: TGTGCTAGTGGTTTGGCACAGGGACTCACAGATACGCAGTATTTT. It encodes CASGLAQGLTDTQYF.

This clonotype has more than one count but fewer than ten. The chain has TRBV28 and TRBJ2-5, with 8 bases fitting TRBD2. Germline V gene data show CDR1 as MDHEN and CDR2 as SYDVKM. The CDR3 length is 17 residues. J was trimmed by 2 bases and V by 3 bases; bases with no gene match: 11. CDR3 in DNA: TGTGCCAGCAGTTTGGGAGGAGCGGGGGCCAGGCAAGAGACCCAGTACTTC. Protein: CASSLGGAGARQETQYF.

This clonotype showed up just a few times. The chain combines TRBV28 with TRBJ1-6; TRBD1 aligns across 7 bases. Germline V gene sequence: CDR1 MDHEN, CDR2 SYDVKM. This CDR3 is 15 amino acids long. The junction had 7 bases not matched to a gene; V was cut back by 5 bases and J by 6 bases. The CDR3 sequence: CASSTGEGSNSPLHF. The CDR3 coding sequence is TGTGCCAGCAGTACAGGGGAAGGGTCTAATTCACCCCTCCACTTT.

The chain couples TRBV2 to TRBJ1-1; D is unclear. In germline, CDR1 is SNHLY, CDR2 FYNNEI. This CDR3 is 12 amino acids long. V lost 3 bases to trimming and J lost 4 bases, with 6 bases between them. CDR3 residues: CASSDRTTEAFF. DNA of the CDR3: TGTGCCAGCAGTGATAGGACCACTGAAGCTTTCTTT. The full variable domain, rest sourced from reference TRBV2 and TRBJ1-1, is EPEVTQTPSHQVTQMGQEVILRCVPISNHLYFYWYRQILGQKVEFLVSFYNNEISEKSEIFDDQFSVERPDGSNFTLKIRSTKLEDSAMYFCASSDRTTEAFFGQGTRLTVV.

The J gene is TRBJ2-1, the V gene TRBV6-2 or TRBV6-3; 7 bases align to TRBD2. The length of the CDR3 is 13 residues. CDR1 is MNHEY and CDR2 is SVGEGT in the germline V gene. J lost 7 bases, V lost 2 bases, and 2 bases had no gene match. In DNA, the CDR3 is TGTGCCAGCAGTTACGCACTAGCGAATGAGCAGTTCTTC. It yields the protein CASSYALANEQFF.

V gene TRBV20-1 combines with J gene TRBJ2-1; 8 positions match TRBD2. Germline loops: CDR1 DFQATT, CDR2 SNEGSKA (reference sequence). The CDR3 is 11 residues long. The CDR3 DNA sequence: TGCAACAGCGGGAGCTACAATGAGCAGTTCTTC. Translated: CNSGSYNEQFF.

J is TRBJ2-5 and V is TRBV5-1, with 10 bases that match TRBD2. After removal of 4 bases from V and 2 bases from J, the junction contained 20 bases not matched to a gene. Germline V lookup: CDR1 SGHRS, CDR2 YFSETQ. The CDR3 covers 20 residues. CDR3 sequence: CASSERVGSGRPRSQETQYF. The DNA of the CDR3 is TGCGCCAGCAGCGAAAGGGTTGGTAGCGGGAGGCCCAGGAGTCAAGAGACCCAGTACTTC.

CDR3 DNA: TGTGCCAGCATCAGGACCGGGCCAAGGGAGACCCAGTACTTC. This sequence encodes CASIRTGPRETQYF. The J gene is TRBJ2-5, the V gene TRBV12-3 or TRBV12-4; no firm D call. The germline V and J ends were trimmed by 7 bases and 5 bases, with 17 bases remaining between them. CDR3 size: 14 residues.